This T cell receptor beta chain was found in a study of technical replicates of blood from several donors. Losses at the gene ends were 6 bases for V and 4 bases for J; bases not matched to a gene: 6. The CDR3 is made up of 14 amino acids. Germline V gene data show CDR1 as ENHRY and CDR2 as SYGVKD. This clone has a single count. TCRdb's copy holds only in-frame clones and misses some; the assay was immunoSEQ multiplex PCR. Of about 70,000 clones listed, around 97% are singletons. The receptor was derived from a human donor in good health. The specimen was T cells isolated from PBMCs. The rearrangement joins TRBV10-3 to TRBJ1-5, with TRBD1 matching 7 bases. The CDR3 DNA reads TGTGCCATCAGCTCGGGACAGATTAATCAGCCCCAGCATTTT. Translating gives CAISSGQINQPQHF.